Following are 22 T cell receptor beta chains from one sample sequenced in a study of CD8 T cells in Susac syndrome. The RNA, 0.5 to 1 ug, was put through reverse transcription using random hexamers. TCRdb recomputed calls from the immunoSEQ multiplex PCR reads with MiXCR, one row per CDR3 protein. The profile covers about 200,000 distinct CDR3 sequences, with roughly 90% appearing a single time and 0.087% taken by the ten largest. Sequenced: CD4+ T cells from PBMCs. The receptors come from a human donor with Susac syndrome.

J is TRBJ1-1 and V is TRBV6-5, with 9 positions matching TRBD1. J lost 8 bases, V lost 5 bases, and 3 bases had no gene match. The length of the CDR3 is 12 residues. Looked up from germline, CDR1 is MNHEY and CDR2 is SVGAGI. CDR3 coding DNA: TGTGCCAGCAGTCAGGGGACAGGGGAAGCTTTCTTT. Protein: CASSQGTGEAFF.

This chain connects TRBV30 to TRBJ1-2, with D uncertain. CDR1 is GTSNPN, CDR2 SVGIG, per germline (reference sequence). The CDR3 sequence is 14 residues long. The V end was cut by 2 bases, the J end by 8 bases, with 18 bases between. CDR3 amino acids: CAWSRMEDTGGYTF. The CDR3 bases are TGTGCCTGGAGTAGGATGGAAGATACGGGCGGCTACACCTTC.

The chain joins TRBV12-3 or TRBV12-4 to TRBJ1-5; D is uncertain. Trimming shortened V by 7 bases and J by 6 bases, and 16 bases separated the two germline ends. The CDR3 length is 14 residues. CDR3 DNA: TGTGCCAGCACTTTTGATTTTCATAGTCAGCCCCAGCATTTT. Translated: CASTFDFHSQPQHF.

V usage is TRBV11-2 and J usage is TRBJ2-5; no clear D. V lost 5 bases and J lost 7, with 8 bases in between. Germline lookup yields CDR1 SGHAT and CDR2 FQNNGV. The CDR3 is 11 residues long. CDR3 protein: CASSALGTQYF. The CDR3 DNA follows: TGTGCCAGCAGCGCCCTAGGGACCCAGTACTTC.

V is TRBV2 and J is TRBJ2-2, with no clear D. Trimming cost V 4 bases and J 3 bases, with 12 bases left between them. The CDR3 covers 15 residues. Looked up from germline, CDR1 is SNHLY and CDR2 is FYNNEI. The CDR3 nucleotides are TGTGCCAGCAGTGCAGAAGGACCCTACACCGGGGAGCTGTTTTTT. Translation: CASSAEGPYTGELFF.

CDR3 region: CASSPRESGANVLTF. Written as DNA, the CDR3 is TGCGCCAGCAGCCCCAGGGAATCTGGGGCCAACGTCCTGACTTTC. The chain is built from TRBV5-1 and TRBJ2-6; D is perhaps TRBD1 (5 bases). This CDR3 has 15 residues. V lost 4 bases to trimming and J lost 1 base, with 9 bases between them. From germline, CDR1 is SGHRS and CDR2 YFSETQ. Complete variable domain (other parts from reference TRBV5-1 and TRBJ2-6): KAGVTQTPRYLIKTRGQQVTLSCSPISGHRSVSWYQQTPGQGLQFLFEYFSETQRNKGNFPGRFSGRQFSNSRSEMNVSTLELGDSALYLCASSPRESGANVLTFGAGSRLTVL.

The rearrangement uses TRBV11-2 and TRBJ2-7; no reliable D call. The V end was cut by 7 bases, the J end by 4 bases, with 20 bases between. Looked up from germline, CDR1 is SGHAT and CDR2 is FQNNGV. The CDR3 is made up of 15 amino acids. The CDR3 DNA is TGTGCCAGCACCCGCAGAAAGTCCCTAATTTACGAGCAGTACTTC. As protein: CASTRRKSLIYEQYF. Combining the CDR3 with reference TRBV11-2 and TRBJ2-7 gives the whole variable domain EAGVAQSPRYKIIEKRQSVAFWCNPISGHATLYWYQQILGQGPKLLIQFQNNGVVDDSQLPKDRFSAERLKGVDSTLKIQPAKLEDSAVYLCASTRRKSLIYEQYFGPGTRLTVT.

V usage is TRBV11-2 and J usage is TRBJ1-1, with TRBD1 as a possible D gene (5 bases). The CDR3 is 15 amino acids. CDR1 SGHAT and CDR2 FQNNGV come from the germline V gene. V dropped 3 bases and J dropped 5 bases, with 16 bases sitting between them. This CDR3 is CASSFQGASGTEAFF. In DNA form, the CDR3 reads TGTGCCAGCAGCTTTCAGGGTGCCAGTGGGACTGAAGCTTTCTTT. The full variable domain, in which reference TRBV11-2 and TRBJ1-1 provide the parts outside the CDR3, is EAGVAQSPRYKIIEKRQSVAFWCNPISGHATLYWYQQILGQGPKLLIQFQNNGVVDDSQLPKDRFSAERLKGVDSTLKIQPAKLEDSAVYLCASSFQGASGTEAFFGQGTRLTVV.

The J gene is TRBJ1-1, the V gene TRBV7-3; possible D gene TRBD1, 6 bases. There are 14 residues in the CDR3. Germline CDR1 SGHTA, CDR2 FQGTGA. The germline V and J ends were trimmed by 5 bases and 4 bases, with 14 bases remaining between them. The CDR3, as DNA: TGTGCCAGCAGCCCGAACAGGGAGGCCACTGAAGCTTTCTTT. Its translation: CASSPNREATEAFF.

As regards this clonotype: One junction end disagrees with the germline gene, perhaps due to a read error. CDR3 DNA sequence: TGTGCCATCAGCCCTGGGCAGGGGTATGCCTTC. This sequence encodes CAISPGQGYAF. The V and J genes are TRBV10-3 and TRBJ2-1, with a tentative D call TRBD1 (6 bases). The CDR3 extends over 11 amino acids. Germline assignment: CDR1 ENHRY and CDR2 SYGVKD.

This chain joins TRBV28 and TRBJ2-7, with unresolved D. Germline V lookup: CDR1 MDHEN, CDR2 SYDVKM. Trimming took 5 bases from V and 0 from J, leaving 14 bases between them. The CDR3 contains 15 residues. The CDR3 region has the DNA TGTGCCAGCAGTCCGAGTTCGACCTCCTCCTACGAGCAGTACTTC. Translating gives CASSPSSTSSYEQYF. Based on the CDR3 plus reference TRBV28 and TRBJ2-7, the full variable domain is DVKVTQSSRYLVKRTGEKVFLECVQDMDHENMFWYRQDPGLGLRLIYFSYDVKMKEKGDIPEGYSVSREKKERFSLILESASTNQTSMYLCASSPSSTSSYEQYFGPGTRLTVT.

This clonotype was seen just once. The chain couples TRBV7-9 to TRBJ2-5, with TRBD1 matching over 7 bases. This CDR3 is 14 amino acids long. CDR1 is SEHNR, CDR2 FQNEAQ, per germline (reference sequence). The V and J ends lost 5 bases and 4 bases, in that order; junction bases with no gene match: 7. As DNA, the CDR3 is TGTGCCAGCAGCCCAGGGACAGCCTCAGAGACCCAGTACTTC. Translation: CASSPGTASETQYF.

The CDR3 DNA follows: TGTGCCAGCAGCCAGGCCAACAGATTCACAACTAATGAAAAACTGTTTTTT. Translation: CASSQANRFTTNEKLFF. The genes are TRBV4-2 and TRBJ1-4; no clear D gene. This CDR3 has 17 amino acids. CDR1 is LGHNA, CDR2 YNFKEQ, per germline. V was cut by 3 bases and J by 0 bases, with 14 bases left in between.

Only one count was recorded for this clonotype. This CDR3 is CSVAGRWSSYNEQFF. Written as DNA, the CDR3 is TGCAGTGTTGCAGGCCGGTGGAGCTCCTACAATGAGCAGTTCTTC. This chain uses TRBV20-1 with TRBJ2-1; no reliable D call. V lost 7 bases and J 0 bases, leaving 16 bases between the germline ends. The CDR3 contains 15 residues. Per the germline V gene, CDR1 is DFQATT and CDR2 is SNEGSKA (reference sequence).

This clonotype was counted a few times. The rearrangement uses TRBV12-3 or TRBV12-4 and TRBJ1-1, with 7 bases lining up with TRBD1. V trimming: 6 bases; J trimming: 3 bases; junction bases outside the gene matches: 4. The CDR3 contains 13 residues. The CDR3 nucleotides read TGTGCCAGCAGCCTGGGACAGTACACTGAAGCTTTCTTT. This encodes CASSLGQYTEAFF.

The genes are TRBV18 and TRBJ2-1; 7 nucleotides align to TRBD1. V shed 3 bases and J 3 bases; nucleotides not matched to a gene: 5. This CDR3 has 15 amino acids. The germline gives CDR1 KGHSH, CDR2 LQKENI. The CDR3 here is CASSPGTEFYNEQFF. In nucleotides, the CDR3 is TGTGCCAGCTCACCGGGGACAGAATTCTACAATGAGCAGTTCTTC. The full variable domain, completed using reference TRBV18 and TRBJ2-1, is NAGVMQNPRHLVRRRGQEARLRCSPMKGHSHVYWYRQLPEEGLKFMVYLQKENIIDESGMPKERFSAEFPKEGPSILRIQQVVRGDSAAYFCASSPGTEFYNEQFFGPGTRLTVL.

The V gene is TRBV20-1, the J gene TRBJ1-5; D is unresolved. CDR1 is DFQATT, CDR2 SNEGSKA, per germline (reference sequence). V lost 5 bases, J lost 2 bases, and 13 bases lay in between. The CDR3 has 14 amino acids. CDR3 sequence (DNA): TGCAGTGCTCCGATCTTGATCGGCAATCAGCCCCAGCATTTT. Encoded protein: CSAPILIGNQPQHF.

This clonotype appeared once. V and J are TRBV6-6 and TRBJ1-5; D is uncertain. The V gene lost 5 bases and the J gene lost 4 bases, with 9 bases spanning the gap. The germline gives CDR1 MNHNY, CDR2 SVGAGI (reference sequence). This CDR3 region has 13 residues. This chain's CDR3 is CASSADRNQPQHF. As DNA, the CDR3 is TGTGCCAGCAGTGCGGACCGGAATCAGCCCCAGCATTTT.

The V call is TRBV6-2 or TRBV6-3, the J call TRBJ2-7; TRBD1 aligns across 8 bases. Germline values: CDR1 MNHEY, CDR2 SVGEGT. The CDR3 sequence is 13 residues long. V shed 7 bases, J shed 5 bases, and the junction held 7 bases outside the gene matches. DNA for the CDR3: TGTGCCAGCACTCGGACAGGGTCCCACGAGCAGTACTTC. It specifies CASTRTGSHEQYF.

The chain combines TRBV12-3 or TRBV12-4 with TRBJ1-2; TRBD1 agrees at 8 bases. V was pared by 9 bases and J by 6 bases, with 9 bases of the junction left unmatched. The CDR3 sequence is 13 residues long. The chain's CDR3 is CASSWTGLNGYTF. DNA for the CDR3: TGTGCCAGTTCTTGGACAGGGTTAAATGGCTACACCTTC.

This chain connects TRBV28 to TRBJ2-1, with 14 bases lining up with TRBD2. The junction had 10 bases not matched to a gene; V was cut back by 6 bases and J by 9 bases. The CDR3 sequence is 16 residues long. Germline CDR1 reads MDHEN; CDR2 reads SYDVKM. The CDR3: CASSPGTSGSKGEQFF. In DNA, the CDR3 is TGTGCCAGCAGCCCAGGGACTAGCGGGAGTAAGGGTGAGCAGTTCTTC.

This clonotype showed up just once. The rearrangement joins TRBV7-9 to TRBJ1-1, with no clear D. Trimming pared 5 bases from V and 3 bases from J, leaving 13 bases between. CDR1 is SEHNR and CDR2 is FQNEAQ in the germline V gene (reference sequence). CDR3 size: 14 residues. CDR3 nucleotides: TGTGCCAGCAGCCCCCAGACAAGCCACACTGAAGCTTTCTTT. It yields the protein CASSPQTSHTEAFF.